This is a list of T cell receptor beta chains from one sample in a study of blood T cell repertoires in COVID-19. TCRdb's table, derived via immunoSEQ multiplex PCR, lists solely in-frame clones and lacks some. The data show around 120,000 clones, 75% to 90% seen once. Sequenced: peripheral blood. These receptors were taken from a human donor in a cohort sampled during active COVID-19. Both conserved end residues are part of each CDR3. A D gene is named only where the DNA matches it firmly. The size of a clone is reported for some rows only, either as once, few or many, or as a class for expanded clones.

>.|TRBJ1-2|.|TRBV6-5|14
TGTGCCAGCACCCAGACCACAGGGCTGCATGGCTACACCTTC
CASTQTTGLHGYTF
>.|TRBJ2-3|TRBD2|TRBV13|16
TGTGCCAGCAGCGGGGCACTAGCGGGAGTAACAGATACGCAGTATTTT
CASSGALAGVTDTQYF
>.|TRBJ1-4|TRBD1|TRBV5-1|16
TGCGCCAGCAGCTCTTACCCGGGACAGAATAATGAAAAACTGTTTTTT
CASSSYPGQNNEKLFF
>few|TRBJ2-7|TRBD2|TRBV19|17
TGTGCCAGTAGTATAGCCCCCCGGACTAGCGGGGACTACGAGCAGTACTTC
CASSIAPRTSGDYEQYF
>once|TRBJ2-5|TRBD1|TRBV7-2|14
TGTGCCAGCAGCCCCGAACAGGGGTGGGAGACCCAGTACTTC
CASSPEQGWETQYF
>.|TRBJ2-3|.|TRBV18|14
TGTGCCAGCTCACCTGAACTAAAGCCAGATACGCAGTATTTT
CASSPELKPDTQYF
>.|TRBJ1-2|TRBD1|TRBV11-2|15
TGTGCCAGCAGCTTCGACAGGGGGCAAAACTATGGCTACACCTTC
CASSFDRGQNYGYTF
>.|TRBJ2-3|TRBD2|TRBV19|16
TGTGCCAGTAGCCCCCAGCGGGAGCCCCGGTTAGATACGCAGTATTTT
CASSPQREPRLDTQYF
>.|TRBJ2-3|TRBD1|TRBV9|15
TGTGCCAGCAGCGTAGGACAGGGGGCCAGAGATACGCAGTATTTT
CASSVGQGARDTQYF
>.|TRBJ2-2|.|TRBV11-2|15
TGTGCCAGCAGCCCATTCACAGGGAACACCGGGGAGCTGTTTTTT
CASSPFTGNTGELFF
>once|TRBJ1-5|.|TRBV6-5|15
TGTGCCAGCAGTTACCGTGGAGGAAGCAATCAGCCCCAGCATTTT
CASSYRGGSNQPQHF
>.|TRBJ2-7|.|TRBV4-1|14
TGCGCCAGCAGCTCGCAGGCGAGCTCCTACGAGCAGTACTTC
CASSSQASSYEQYF
>.|TRBJ2-7|TRBD2|TRBV30|16
TGTGCCTGGCGCTGGCGGGGGTCGGTACTCTCCTACGAGCAGTACTTC
CAWRWRGSVLSYEQYF
>.|TRBJ2-7|TRBD1|TRBV15|16
TGTGCCACCAGCAGAGGACCGGGACAGAGCTCCTACGAGCAGTACTTC
CATSRGPGQSSYEQYF
>.|TRBJ2-7|TRBD2|TRBV27|15
TGTGCCAGCAGTTATAAAACGGGACTAAAATACGAGCAGTACTTC
CASSYKTGLKYEQYF